Listed below are T cell receptor beta chains from one sample, sequenced in a study of identical twins. MiXCR, run by TCRdb on the 5' RACE reads, gives a single entry per CDR3 protein. The table lists about 340,000 distinct CDR3 sequences, approximately 8.8% of them singletons, with roughly 8.9% in the top ten. The source material was naive T cells sorted from blood. These receptors came from a woman in her fifties or sixties in good health. Each CDR3 is given with its conserved first and last residue. A D gene is named only where the DNA matches it firmly. Clone size is stated in some rows and not others, as once, few, many or a class when expanded.

d_gene	v_gene	abundance	j_gene	CDR3aa	CDR3nt
NA	TRBV2	few	TRBJ1-3	CASSPLRGAGNTIYF	TGTGCCAGCAGTCCCCTGAGGGGGGCTGGAAACACCATATATTTT
TRBD2	TRBV12-3/TRBV12-4	NA	TRBJ2-3	CASSFTISGRGTDTQYF	TGTGCCAGCAGTTTTACGATTAGCGGGAGGGGCACAGATACGCAGTATTTT
NA	TRBV9	few	TRBJ1-5	CASSVGSGPNQPQHF	TGTGCCAGCAGCGTAGGGTCAGGGCCCAATCAGCCCCAGCATTTT
TRBD2	TRBV10-3	many	TRBJ2-1	CAISTGTSGMRDEQFF	TGTGCCATCAGCACTGGGACTAGCGGGATGAGGGATGAGCAGTTCTTC
NA	TRBV4-1	NA	TRBJ1-1	CASSQEFRQSEAFF	TGCGCCAGCAGCCAAGAGTTTAGACAGTCTGAAGCTTTCTTT
TRBD2	TRBV18	few	TRBJ2-1	CASTPQREGSLYNEQFF	TGTGCCAGCACCCCCCAGCGGGAGGGCTCTCTATACAATGAGCAGTTCTTC
NA	TRBV3-1	many	TRBJ1-5	CASSQDLRVQPQHF	TGTGCCAGCAGCCAAGATCTAAGGGTTCAGCCCCAGCATTTT
NA	TRBV12-3/TRBV12-4	many	TRBJ2-1	CASSPPGNEQFF	TGTGCCAGCAGTCCCCCGGGCAATGAGCAGTTCTTC
NA	TRBV11-2	NA	TRBJ2-5	CASSLGYRDHMRNQETQYF	TGTGCCAGCAGCTTAGGATACAGGGACCATATGAGAAACCAAGAGACCCAGTACTTC
TRBD2	TRBV5-1	many	TRBJ2-7	CASSLPSGSYEQYF	TGCGCCAGCAGCTTGCCTAGCGGGAGTTACGAGCAGTACTTC
NA	TRBV24-1	few	TRBJ2-1	CATSALVGNSYNEQFF	TGTGCCACCAGTGCCCTTGTCGGGAACTCCTACAATGAGCAGTTCTTC
TRBD2	TRBV29-1	many	TRBJ2-7	CSGTSGSFGEQYF	TGCAGCGGAACTAGCGGGAGCTTTGGCGAGCAGTACTTC
NA	TRBV12-3/TRBV12-4	few	TRBJ2-2	CASSRESGFGELFF	TGTGCCAGCAGCCGGGAGTCGGGTTTCGGGGAGCTGTTTTTT
NA	TRBV14	few	TRBJ1-1	CASSQSGSNTEAFF	TGTGCCAGCAGCCAGAGCGGATCGAACACTGAAGCTTTCTTT